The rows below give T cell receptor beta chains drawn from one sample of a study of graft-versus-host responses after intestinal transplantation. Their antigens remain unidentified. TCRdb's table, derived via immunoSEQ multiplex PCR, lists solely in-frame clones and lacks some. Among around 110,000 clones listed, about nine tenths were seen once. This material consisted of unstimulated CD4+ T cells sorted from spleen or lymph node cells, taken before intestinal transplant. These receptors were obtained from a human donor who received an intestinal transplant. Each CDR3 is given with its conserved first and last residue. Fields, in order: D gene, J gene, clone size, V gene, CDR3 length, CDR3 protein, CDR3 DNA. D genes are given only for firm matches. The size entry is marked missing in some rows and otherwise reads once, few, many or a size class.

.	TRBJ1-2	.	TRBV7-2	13	CASSSSLSYGYTF	TGTGCCAGCAGTTCCAGTCTCTCCTATGGCTACACCTTC
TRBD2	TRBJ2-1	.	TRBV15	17	CATSRVLREGIKNEQFF	TGTGCCACCAGCAGAGTTCTGAGGGAGGGCATTAAGAATGAGCAGTTCTTC
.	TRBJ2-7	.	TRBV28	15	CASSLTGQRYYEQYF	TGTGCCAGCAGTTTAACAGGGCAGAGGTACTACGAGCAGTACTTC
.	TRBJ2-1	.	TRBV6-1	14	CASSDPDPREPQFF	TGTGCCAGCAGTGACCCCGACCCGAGGGAACCGCAGTTCTTC
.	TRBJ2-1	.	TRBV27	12	CASSLWPGTKFF	TGTGCCAGCAGTTTATGGCCAGGAACGAAGTTCTTC
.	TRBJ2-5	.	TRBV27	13	CASSPTLRETQYF	TGTGCCAGCAGCCCAACCCTCCGGGAGACCCAGTACTTC
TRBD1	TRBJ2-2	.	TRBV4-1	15	CASSLTGPNTGELFF	TGCGCCAGCAGCTTGACAGGGCCGAACACCGGGGAGCTGTTTTTT
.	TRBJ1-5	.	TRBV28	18	CASTNYAAGGANNQPQHF	TGTGCCAGCACCAATTATGCCGCGGGAGGGGCCAACAATCAGCCCCAGCATTTT
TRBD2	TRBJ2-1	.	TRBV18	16	CASSPRSGRMYNEQFF	TGTGCCAGCTCACCACGTAGCGGGCGGATGTACAATGAGCAGTTCTTC
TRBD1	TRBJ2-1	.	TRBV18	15	CASSPGQGAVSEQFF	TGTGCCAGCAGCCCGGGACAGGGGGCAGTTAGTGAGCAGTTCTTC
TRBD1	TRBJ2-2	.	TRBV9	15	CASRATGVGTGELFF	TGTGCCAGCAGGGCGACAGGGGTGGGGACCGGGGAGCTGTTTTTT
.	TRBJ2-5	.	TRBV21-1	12	CASSKVGETQYF	TGTGCCAGCAGCAAAGTCGGGGAGACCCAGTACTTC
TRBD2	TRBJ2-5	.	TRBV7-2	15	CASSLDLAGGFTQYF	TGTGCCAGCAGCCTAGATCTAGCGGGGGGTTTCACCCAGTACTTC
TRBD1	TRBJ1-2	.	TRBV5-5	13	CASRWTGGNGYTF	TGTGCCAGCAGATGGACAGGGGGTAATGGCTACACCTTC
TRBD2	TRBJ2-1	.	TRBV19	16	CASSRSGLAPYNEQFF	TGTGCCAGTAGTAGGTCGGGACTAGCGCCCTACAATGAGCAGTTCTTC
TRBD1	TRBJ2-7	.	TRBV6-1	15	CASSIDRGPEDEQYF	TGTGCCAGCAGTATTGACAGGGGGCCCGAGGACGAGCAGTACTTC
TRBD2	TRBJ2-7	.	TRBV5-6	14	CASSMGLAVYEQYF	TGTGCCAGCAGCATGGGACTAGCGGTATACGAGCAGTACTTC
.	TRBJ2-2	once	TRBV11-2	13	CATRVGGTGELFF	TGTGCCACCAGGGTGGGGGGAACCGGGGAGCTGTTTTTT
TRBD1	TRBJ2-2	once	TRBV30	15	CAWSIQGVDYGELFF	TGTGCCTGGAGCATACAGGGGGTGGATTACGGGGAGCTGTTTTTT
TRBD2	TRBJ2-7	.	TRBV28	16	CASSSLAGAQRYEQYF	TGTGCCAGCAGTTCCCTAGCGGGAGCCCAAAGGTACGAGCAGTACTTC
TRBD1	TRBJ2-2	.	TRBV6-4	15	CASSDHGTGAGELFF	TGTGCCAGCAGTGACCACGGGACAGGGGCCGGGGAGCTGTTTTTT
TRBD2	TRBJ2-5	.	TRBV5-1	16	CASSPPLAGGVETQYF	TGCGCCAGCAGCCCCCCGCTAGCGGGGGGGGTTGAGACCCAGTACTTC
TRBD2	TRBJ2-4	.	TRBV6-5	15	CASSSLAGAGNIQYF	TGTGCCAGCAGTTCACTAGCGGGAGCGGGAAACATTCAGTACTTC
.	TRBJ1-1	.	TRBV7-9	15	CASSSLRGMNTEAFF	TGTGCCAGCAGCTCCCTAAGGGGCATGAACACTGAAGCTTTCTTT
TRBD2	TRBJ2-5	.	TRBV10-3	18	CAIRGYGLAGGPGETQYF	TGTGCCATCAGAGGATACGGACTAGCGGGAGGGCCAGGAGAGACCCAGTACTTC
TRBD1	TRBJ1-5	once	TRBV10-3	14	CAIWTGSRYQPQHF	TGTGCCATCTGGACAGGGTCGCGATACCAGCCCCAGCATTTT
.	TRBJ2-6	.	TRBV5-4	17	CASSLASRHPGANVLTF	TGTGCCAGCAGCTTGGCGAGCCGCCACCCCGGGGCCAACGTCCTGACTTTC
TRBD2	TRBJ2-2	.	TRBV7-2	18	CASSLGLAGASNTGELFF	TGTGCCAGCAGCTTAGGACTAGCGGGGGCCTCGAACACCGGGGAGCTGTTTTTT
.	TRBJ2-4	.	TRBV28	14	CASSLRGSKNIQYF	TGTGCCAGCAGTTTGCGGGGAAGTAAAAACATTCAGTACTTC
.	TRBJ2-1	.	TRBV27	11	CASRLYNERFF	TGTGCCAGCAGACTCTACAATGAGCGGTTCTTC
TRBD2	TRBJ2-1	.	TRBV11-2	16	CASSLTGLASYNEQFF	TGTGCCAGCAGCTTAACCGGACTAGCCTCCTACAATGAGCAGTTCTTC
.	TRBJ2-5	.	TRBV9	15	CASSVGPLVQETQYF	TGTGCCAGCAGCGTAGGGCCACTAGTTCAAGAGACCCAGTACTTC
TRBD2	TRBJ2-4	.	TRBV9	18	CASSVDGLAGGPGNIQYF	TGTGCCAGCAGCGTAGACGGGCTAGCGGGGGGGCCGGGGAACATTCAGTACTTC
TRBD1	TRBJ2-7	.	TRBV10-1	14	CASSRDRGRGEQYF	TGCGCCAGCAGCCGGGACAGGGGGCGCGGCGAGCAGTACTTC
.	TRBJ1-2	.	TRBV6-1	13	CASTKGGNYGYTF	TGTGCCAGCACCAAAGGGGGTAACTATGGCTACACCTTC
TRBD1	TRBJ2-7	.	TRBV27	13	CASLLRQGGEQYF	TGTGCCAGCTTACTTCGACAGGGCGGGGAGCAGTACTTC
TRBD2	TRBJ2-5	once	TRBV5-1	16	CASSQTSGGAGETQYF	TGCGCCAGCAGCCAGACTAGCGGGGGGGCCGGAGAGACCCAGTACTTC
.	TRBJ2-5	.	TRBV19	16	CASSIGRGTPQETQYF	TGTGCCAGTAGTATAGGGCGGGGGACACCTCAAGAGACCCAGTACTTC
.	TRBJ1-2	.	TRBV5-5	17	CASSHEDLTARIYGYTF	TGTGCCAGCAGCCATGAGGATCTCACGGCCCGGATTTATGGCTACACCTTC